Listed here is a single T cell receptor (beta chain). These data are taken from a study of blood T cell repertoires in COVID-19. Study overall: In each case, the material was cDNA or gDNA derived from T cells, B-cell-depleted T cells, or PBMCs.

V was pared by 3 bases and J by 3 bases, with 8 bases of the junction left unmatched. The CDR3 spans 16 residues. Germline V gene lookup returns CDR1 SGHRS and CDR2 YFSETQ. TCRdb's copy holds only in-frame clones and misses some; the assay was immunoSEQ multiplex PCR. Among 350,000 or so clones listed, 85% to 90% were seen once. The sequencing input was PBMCs or T cells enriched from blood (not recorded which). The sequence derives from a woman between 25 and 40 years old who had been exposed to COVID-19. The chain uses TRBV5-1 and TRBJ1-1; 10 bases agree with TRBD1. CDR3 coding DNA: TGCGCCAGCAGCTCCCAGACAGGGGGCATTGACACTGAAGCTTTCTTT. This translates into CASSSQTGGIDTEAFF.